This TCR beta chain was recorded in a study of blood T cell repertoires in COVID-19. For the study at large: Sites across the United States, Italy and Spain contributed samples from acute and convalescent COVID-19. Sources were T cells, B-cell-depleted T cells, or PBMCs; the material itself was cDNA or gDNA.

Per the original data handling: Estimates of nucleated cell counts were drawn from the amplification of reference gene primers. Clones were sequenced by immunoSEQ multiplex PCR, and TCRdb holds only the in-frame ones, with some missing. V and J calls plus clone size are reproduced from that table; the DNA served to infer D and trimming. The sample lists roughly 200,000 clones; approximately 85% were seen once. Germline CDR1 reads SEHNR; CDR2 reads FQNEAQ (reference sequence). Trimming left V 1 base short and J 5 bases short, with 14 bases between. The CDR3 covers 15 residues. The sequenced sample consisted of peripheral blood. This receptor was taken from a human donor with active or convalescent COVID-19. The donor label of this sample is uncertain. This sequence joins TRBV7-9 and TRBJ2-5; possibly TRBD1 for D (5 bases). In DNA, the CDR3 is TGTGCCAGCAGCTTAGACAGGACCCTCTCGGAGACCCAGTACTTC. Amino acids: CASSLDRTLSETQYF.